This TCR beta chain came from a study of T cells in Graves' hyperthyroidism and ophthalmopathy. Diagnoses used clinical symptoms, serum thyroxine and TRAb, thyroid ultrasound and orbital computed tomography. There are a few counts of this clonotype. Amplification of TCR beta CDR3 regions was performed using RNA transcripts as template. In the first-round RT-PCR of the TCR CDR3, the HTBI primer set was used. One entry per CDR3 protein results from TCRdb running MiXCR on the multiplex PCR reads. Among under 750,000 distinct CDR3 sequences listed, 15% to 20% were seen once. Specimen: blood. The receptor comes from a woman between 50 and 59 years old with Graves' hyperthyroidism that later progressed to Graves' ophthalmopathy.

CDR3 residues: CASSESRTVLVGNYGYTF. DNA for the CDR3: TGTGCCAGCAGTGAATCTCGGACAGTTCTCGTGGGTAACTATGGCTACACCTTC. The chain carries TRBV6-1 and TRBJ1-2, with D perhaps TRBD1 (6 bases). V lost 2 bases and J 1 base, leaving 20 bases between the germline ends. The CDR3 extends over 18 amino acids. Germline CDR1 reads MNHNS; CDR2 reads SASEGT.